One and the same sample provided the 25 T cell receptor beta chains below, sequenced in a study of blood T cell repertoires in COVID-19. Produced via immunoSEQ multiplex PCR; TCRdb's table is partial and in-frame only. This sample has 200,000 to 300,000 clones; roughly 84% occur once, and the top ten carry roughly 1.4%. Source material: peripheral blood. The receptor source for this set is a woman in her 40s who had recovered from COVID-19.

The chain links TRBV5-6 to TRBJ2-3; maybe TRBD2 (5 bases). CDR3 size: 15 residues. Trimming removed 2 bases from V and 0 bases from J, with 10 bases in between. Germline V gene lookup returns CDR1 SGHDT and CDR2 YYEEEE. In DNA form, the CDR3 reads TGTGCCAGCAGCTTTTACTGGGAGAGCACAGATACGCAGTATTTT. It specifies CASSFYWESTDTQYF.

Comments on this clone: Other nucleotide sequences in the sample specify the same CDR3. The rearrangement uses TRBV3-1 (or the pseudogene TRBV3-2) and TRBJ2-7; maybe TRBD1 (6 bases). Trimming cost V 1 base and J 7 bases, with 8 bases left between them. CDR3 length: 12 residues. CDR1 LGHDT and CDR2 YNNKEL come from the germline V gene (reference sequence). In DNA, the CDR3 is TGTGCCAGCAGCCAAGGCCAGGGGGAGCAGTACTTC. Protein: CASSQGQGEQYF.

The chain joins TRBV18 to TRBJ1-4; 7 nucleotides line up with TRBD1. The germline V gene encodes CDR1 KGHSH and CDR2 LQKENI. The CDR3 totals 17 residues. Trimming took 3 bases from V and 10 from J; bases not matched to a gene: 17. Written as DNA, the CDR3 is TGTGCCAGCTCACCCCCACGGGACAGCCTCTCTGCGGGAAAACTGTTTTTT. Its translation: CASSPPRDSLSAGKLFF.

CDR3 protein: CASSKFTGTVTNYGYTF. The CDR3 nucleotides are TGTGCCAGTAGTAAATTTACCGGGACAGTTACTAACTATGGCTACACCTTC. The rearrangement uses TRBV19 and TRBJ1-2; 7 nucleotides match TRBD1. The V gene end was trimmed by 4 bases and the J gene end by 0 bases; junction bases not matched to a gene: 11. There are 17 residues in the CDR3. Germline V gives CDR1 LNHDA, CDR2 SQIVND (reference sequence).

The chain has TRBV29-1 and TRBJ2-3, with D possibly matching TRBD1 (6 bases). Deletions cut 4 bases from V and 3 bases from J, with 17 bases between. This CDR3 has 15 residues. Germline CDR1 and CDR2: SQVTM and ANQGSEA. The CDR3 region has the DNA TGCAGCGTTGTCAGGGGTCGTCCAACAACAGATACGCAGTATTTT. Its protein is CSVVRGRPTTDTQYF.

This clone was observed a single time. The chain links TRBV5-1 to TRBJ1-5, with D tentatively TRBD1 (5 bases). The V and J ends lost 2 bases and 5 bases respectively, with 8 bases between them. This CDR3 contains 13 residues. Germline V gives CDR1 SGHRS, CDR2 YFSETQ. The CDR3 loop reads CASSLDSDQPQHF. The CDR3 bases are TGCGCCAGCAGCTTAGACAGCGATCAGCCCCAGCATTTT.

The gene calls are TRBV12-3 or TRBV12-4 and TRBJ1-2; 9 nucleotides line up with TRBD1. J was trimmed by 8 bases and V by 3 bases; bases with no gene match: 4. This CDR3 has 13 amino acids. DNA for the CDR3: TGTGCCAGCAGTTTGACAGGGGGAAGCGGCTACACCTTC. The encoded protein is CASSLTGGSGYTF.

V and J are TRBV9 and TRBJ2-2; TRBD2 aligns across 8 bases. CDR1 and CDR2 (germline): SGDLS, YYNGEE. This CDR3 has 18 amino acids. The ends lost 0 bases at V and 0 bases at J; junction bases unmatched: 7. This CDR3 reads CASSVVGSGAANTGELFF. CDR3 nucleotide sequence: TGTGCCAGCAGCGTAGTGGGTAGCGGGGCCGCGAACACCGGGGAGCTGTTTTTT.

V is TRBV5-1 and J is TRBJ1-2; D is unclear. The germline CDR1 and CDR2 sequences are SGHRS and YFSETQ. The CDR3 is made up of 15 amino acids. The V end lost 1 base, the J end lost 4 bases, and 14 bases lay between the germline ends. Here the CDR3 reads CASSLLSGGSYGYTF. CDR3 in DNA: TGCGCCAGCAGCTTGTTGTCGGGAGGGAGCTATGGCTACACCTTC.

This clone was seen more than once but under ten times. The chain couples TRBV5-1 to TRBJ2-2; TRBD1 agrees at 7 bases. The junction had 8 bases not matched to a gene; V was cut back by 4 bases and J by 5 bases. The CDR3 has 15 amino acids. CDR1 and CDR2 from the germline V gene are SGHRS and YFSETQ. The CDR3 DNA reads TGCGCCAGCAGCGTGGGACAGTCGACTACCGGGGAGCTGTTTTTT. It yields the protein CASSVGQSTTGELFF. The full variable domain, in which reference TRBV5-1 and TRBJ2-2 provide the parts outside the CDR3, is KAGVTQTPRYLIKTRGQQVTLSCSPISGHRSVSWYQQTPGQGLQFLFEYFSETQRNKGNFPGRFSGRQFSNSRSEMNVSTLELGDSALYLCASSVGQSTTGELFFGEGSRLTVL.

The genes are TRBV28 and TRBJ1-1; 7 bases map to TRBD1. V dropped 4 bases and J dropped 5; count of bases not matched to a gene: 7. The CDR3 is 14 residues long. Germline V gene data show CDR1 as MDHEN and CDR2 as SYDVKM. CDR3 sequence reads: CASSYTGAGTEAFF. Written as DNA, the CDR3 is TGTGCCAGCAGTTATACAGGGGCTGGAACTGAAGCTTTCTTT.

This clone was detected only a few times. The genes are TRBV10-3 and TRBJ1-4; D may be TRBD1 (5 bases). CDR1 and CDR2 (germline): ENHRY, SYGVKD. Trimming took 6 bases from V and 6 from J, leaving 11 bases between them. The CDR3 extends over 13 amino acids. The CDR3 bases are TGTGCCATCAGCGCTCAGGGTTATGAAAAACTGTTTTTT. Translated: CAISAQGYEKLFF.

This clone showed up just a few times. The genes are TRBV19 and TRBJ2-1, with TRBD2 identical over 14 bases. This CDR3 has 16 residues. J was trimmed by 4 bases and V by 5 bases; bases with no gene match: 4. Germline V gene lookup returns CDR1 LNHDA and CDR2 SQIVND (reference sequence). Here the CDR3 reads CASSGGLAGAYNEQFF. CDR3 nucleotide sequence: TGTGCCAGTAGTGGGGGACTAGCGGGGGCATACAATGAGCAGTTCTTC.

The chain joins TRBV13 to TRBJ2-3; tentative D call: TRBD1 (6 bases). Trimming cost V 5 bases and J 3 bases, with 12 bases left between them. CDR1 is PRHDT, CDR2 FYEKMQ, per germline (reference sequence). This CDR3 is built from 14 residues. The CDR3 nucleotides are TGTGCCAGCAGCGCCCGGGACAAAACAGATACGCAGTATTTT. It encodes CASSARDKTDTQYF. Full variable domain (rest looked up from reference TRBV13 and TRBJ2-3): AAGVIQSPRHLIKEKRETATLKCYPIPRHDTVYWYQQGPGQDPQFLISFYEKMQSDKGSIPDRFSAQQFSDYHSELNMSSLELGDSALYFCASSARDKTDTQYFGPGTRLTVL.

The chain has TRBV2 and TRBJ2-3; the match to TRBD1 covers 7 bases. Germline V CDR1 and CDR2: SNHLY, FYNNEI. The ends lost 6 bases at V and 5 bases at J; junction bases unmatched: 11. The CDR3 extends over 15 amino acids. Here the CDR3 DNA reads TGTGCCAGCAGCCTACAGGGGCCCAGGGGAGATACGCAGTATTTT. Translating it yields CASSLQGPRGDTQYF.

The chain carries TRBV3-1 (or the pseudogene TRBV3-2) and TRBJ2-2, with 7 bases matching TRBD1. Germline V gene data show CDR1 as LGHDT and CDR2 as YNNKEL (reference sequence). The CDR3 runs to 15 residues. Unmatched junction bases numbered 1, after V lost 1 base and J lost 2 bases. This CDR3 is CASSQAGGNTGELFF. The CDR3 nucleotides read TGTGCCAGCAGCCAAGCAGGGGGTAACACCGGGGAGCTGTTTTTT.

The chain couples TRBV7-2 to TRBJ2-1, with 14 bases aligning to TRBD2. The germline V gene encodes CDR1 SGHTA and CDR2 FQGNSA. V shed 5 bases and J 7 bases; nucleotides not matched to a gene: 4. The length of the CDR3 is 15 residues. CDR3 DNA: TGTGCCAGCAGCGCCGGGACTAGCGGGGGTAATGAGCAGTTCTTC. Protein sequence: CASSAGTSGGNEQFF.

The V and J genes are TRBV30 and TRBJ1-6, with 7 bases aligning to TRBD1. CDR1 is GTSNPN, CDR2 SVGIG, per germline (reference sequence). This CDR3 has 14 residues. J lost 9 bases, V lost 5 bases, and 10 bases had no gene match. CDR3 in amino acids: CAWGGTAGSSPLHF. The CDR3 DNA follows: TGTGCCTGGGGGGGGACAGCCGGAAGTTCACCCCTCCACTTT.

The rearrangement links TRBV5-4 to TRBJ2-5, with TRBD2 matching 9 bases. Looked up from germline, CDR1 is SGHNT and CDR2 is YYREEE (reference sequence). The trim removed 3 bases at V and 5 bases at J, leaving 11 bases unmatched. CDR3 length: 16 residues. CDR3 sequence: CASSSRLAGSIETQYF. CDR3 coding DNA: TGTGCCAGCAGCTCTAGGCTAGCGGGATCTATTGAGACCCAGTACTTC.

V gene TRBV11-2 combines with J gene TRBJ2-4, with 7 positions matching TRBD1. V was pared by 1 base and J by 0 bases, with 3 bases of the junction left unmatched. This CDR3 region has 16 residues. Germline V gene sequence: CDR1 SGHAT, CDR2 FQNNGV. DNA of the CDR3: TGTGCCAGCAGCTTAGTGGGACAGCTAGCCAAAAACATTCAGTACTTC. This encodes CASSLVGQLAKNIQYF. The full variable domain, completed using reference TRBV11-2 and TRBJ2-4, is EAGVAQSPRYKIIEKRQSVAFWCNPISGHATLYWYQQILGQGPKLLIQFQNNGVVDDSQLPKDRFSAERLKGVDSTLKIQPAKLEDSAVYLCASSLVGQLAKNIQYFGAGTRLSVL.

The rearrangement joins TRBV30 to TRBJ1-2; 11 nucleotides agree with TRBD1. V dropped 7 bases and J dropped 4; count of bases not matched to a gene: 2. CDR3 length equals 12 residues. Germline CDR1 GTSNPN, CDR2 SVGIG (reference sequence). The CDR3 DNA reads TGTGCCTTGGGACAGGGGGTCTATGGCTACACCTTC. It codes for CALGQGVYGYTF.

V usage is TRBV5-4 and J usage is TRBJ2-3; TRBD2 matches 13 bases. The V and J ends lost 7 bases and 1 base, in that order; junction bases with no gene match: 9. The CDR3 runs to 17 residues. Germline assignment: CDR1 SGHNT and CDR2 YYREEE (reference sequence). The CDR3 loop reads CASGFGLAGARTDTQYF. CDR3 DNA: TGTGCCAGCGGATTCGGACTAGCGGGGGCACGCACAGATACGCAGTATTTT.

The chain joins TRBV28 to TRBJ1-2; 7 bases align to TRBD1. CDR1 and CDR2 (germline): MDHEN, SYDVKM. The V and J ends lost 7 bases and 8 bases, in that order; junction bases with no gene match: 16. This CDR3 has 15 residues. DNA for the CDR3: TGTGCCAGCAAACCCGGGACAGCGGAAACCCGGGGCTACACCTTC. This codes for CASKPGTAETRGYTF.

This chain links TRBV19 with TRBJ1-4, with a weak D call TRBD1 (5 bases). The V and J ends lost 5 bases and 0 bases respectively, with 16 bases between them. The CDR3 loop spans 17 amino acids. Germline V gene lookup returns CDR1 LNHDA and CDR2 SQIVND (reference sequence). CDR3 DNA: TGTGCCAGTAGTCCCCCCTGGGGCAGAACAACTAATGAAAAACTGTTTTTT. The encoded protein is CASSPPWGRTTNEKLFF.

The CDR3 sequence: CASSLIPFMGGEPYNEQFF. CDR3 bases: TGTGCCAGCAGCCTGATACCCTTTATGGGCGGGGAACCCTACAATGAGCAGTTCTTC. The gene calls are TRBV3-1 (or the pseudogene TRBV3-2) and TRBJ2-1, with a tentative D call TRBD2 (6 bases). This CDR3 region has 19 residues. The germline CDR1 and CDR2 sequences are LGHDT and YNNKEL (reference sequence). Trimming removed 4 bases at V and 2 bases at J, with 24 bases between.